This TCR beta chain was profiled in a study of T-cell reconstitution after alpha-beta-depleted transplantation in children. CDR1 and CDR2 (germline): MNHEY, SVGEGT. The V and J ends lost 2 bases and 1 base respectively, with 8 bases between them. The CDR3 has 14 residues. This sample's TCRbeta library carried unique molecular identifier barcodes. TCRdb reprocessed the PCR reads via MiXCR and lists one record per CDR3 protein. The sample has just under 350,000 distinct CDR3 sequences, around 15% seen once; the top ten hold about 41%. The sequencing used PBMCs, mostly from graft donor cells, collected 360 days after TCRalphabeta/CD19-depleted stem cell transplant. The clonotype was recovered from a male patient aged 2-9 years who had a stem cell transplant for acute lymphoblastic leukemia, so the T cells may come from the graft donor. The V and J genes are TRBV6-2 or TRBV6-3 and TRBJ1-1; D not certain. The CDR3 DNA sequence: TGTGCCAGCAGTTACGCACGGGCGAACACTGAAGCTTTCTTT. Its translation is CASSYARANTEAFF.